This T cell receptor (beta chain) was obtained from a study of neurological immune-mediated disorders. This clonotype showed up many times. A total of 2 million PBMCs stored at -80 degrees C provided the unsorted libraries. The cDNA came from 5'RACE with 10-nucleotide random UMIs. MiXCR, applied by TCRdb to the 5' RACE reads, yields one record per CDR3 protein. The table has about 79,000 distinct CDR3 sequences, 13% to 15% seen once; the top ten hold 6.5% to 8%. CDR1 and CDR2 from the germline V gene are DFQATT and SNEGSKA (reference sequence). V lost 7 bases and J 4 bases, leaving 16 bases between the germline ends. This CDR3 spans 13 amino acids.

Material: PBMCs. The TCR originated in a woman aged 45-65 years in good health. V and J are TRBV20-1 and TRBJ2-5; the D gene is possibly TRBD1 (7 bases). The CDR3 here is CSGQGEAGETQYF. The CDR3 DNA sequence: TGCAGTGGGCAGGGGGAGGCTGGAGAGACCCAGTACTTC.